This T cell receptor beta chain stems from a study of cytomegalovirus exposure and HLA in healthy donors. Overall study results and limits: Three CMV-associated chains were confirmed in vitro to be specific for CMV antigens. High specificity and sensitivity for cytomegalovirus status were reported for the classifier.

With respect to this clone: The antigen is undetermined.

V dropped 10 bases and J dropped 3; count of bases not matched to a gene: 3. The CDR3 has 13 residues. Per germline, CDR1 MNHEY and CDR2 SMNVEV (reference sequence). Method: immunoSEQ multiplex PCR; TCRdb's copy keeps in-frame clones and lacks some. In the table there are 100,000 to 130,000 clones, 90% to 97% of which are singletons. The rearrangement joins TRBV27 to TRBJ2-3; 11 nucleotides match TRBD2. The TCR originated in a woman between 18 and 30 years old in good health and CMV-seronegative. The sample comprised PBMCs. The CDR3 protein is CAILAGGTDTQYF. The CDR3 region has the DNA TGTGCCATTTTAGCGGGGGGGACAGATACGCAGTATTTT.